These T cell receptor beta chains were read from a single sample in a study of blood T cell repertoires in COVID-19. The data were produced by immunoSEQ multiplex PCR, yet TCRdb's version contains in-frame clones alone and is incomplete. The profile shows approximately 73,000 clones, around 86% of them singletons. Sequencing was performed on peripheral blood. The receptor set was obtained from a woman aged 55-69 years with acute or convalescent COVID-19. Each CDR3 is given with its conserved first and last residue. The D gene is left open where the match is weak. Clone size is shown for a subset of rows, as once, few, many or a class of expanded clone.

DNA,CDR3,J,V,D,size
TGTGCCAGCAGCTTTAGCGGGAGTCAACCCTACGAGCAGTACTTC,CASSFSGSQPYEQYF,TRBJ2-7,TRBV7-2,TRBD2,few
TGTGCCAGCTCACCCGGGGGGGATGGTCCTGATGGCTACACCTTC,CASSPGGDGPDGYTF,TRBJ1-2,TRBV18,NA,NA
TGTGCCAGCAGAGGCGGATACGGGGACAATGAGCAGTTCTTC,CASRGGYGDNEQFF,TRBJ2-1,TRBV7-9,NA,NA
TGCGCCAGCAGCTTGGCCGGGAGCGGGAGCTCCTACAATGAGCAGTTCTTC,CASSLAGSGSSYNEQFF,TRBJ2-1,TRBV5-1,TRBD2,NA
TGTGCCAGCAGTACCGGACAGCGTGACTATGGCTACACCTTC,CASSTGQRDYGYTF,TRBJ1-2,TRBV28,NA,NA
TGTGCCAGCAGCTTTGGGACCACAGGGTCAACTAATGAAAAACTGTTTTTT,CASSFGTTGSTNEKLFF,TRBJ1-4,TRBV7-9,NA,NA
TGTGCCAGCACCCCGGGACAGGGAGTTTCTGGGGCCAACGTCCTGACTTTC,CASTPGQGVSGANVLTF,TRBJ2-6,TRBV28,TRBD1,NA
TGCAGCGTTGTGGTCCCGGCAGGGGGCAATGGCTACACCTTC,CSVVVPAGGNGYTF,TRBJ1-2,TRBV29-1,TRBD1,NA
TGTGCCAGTAGTATCGGAGGGCAGTTGGCCTACACCTTC,CASSIGGQLAYTF,TRBJ1-2,TRBV19,NA,NA
TGTGCCAGCAGCCGACTGAATACAGGGAATGAGCAGTTCTTC,CASSRLNTGNEQFF,TRBJ2-1,TRBV7-6,NA,NA
TGCAGCGTTTCGGGACAGTCGAACACTGAAGCTTTCTTT,CSVSGQSNTEAFF,TRBJ1-1,TRBV29-1,TRBD1,NA
TGCGCCCGCAGCCACGGGGGCGGGGGGGGGCTAGGTGAAAAACTGTTTTTT,CARSHGGGGGLGEKLFF,TRBJ1-4,TRBV4-3,NA,NA
TGTGCCAGCAGCCTGGGACAATTGAACACTGAAGCTTTCTTT,CASSLGQLNTEAFF,TRBJ1-1,TRBV7-9,NA,NA
TGTGCCAGCAGTTACTCGATCCGACAGACACTCACAGATACGCAGTATTTT,CASSYSIRQTLTDTQYF,TRBJ2-3,TRBV6-2/TRBV6-3,NA,NA
TGTGCCACCAGTGATTCACAGGGTTGGGCTGAAGCTTTCTTT,CATSDSQGWAEAFF,TRBJ1-1,TRBV24-1,NA,NA
TGTGCCAGCAGTGAAGCGCAGGGGGCGCGAGGCTACGAGCAGTACTTC,CASSEAQGARGYEQYF,TRBJ2-7,TRBV6-1,TRBD1,NA
TGCAGTGCTAGTTATGCACAGGGGACGAGTAATAACTATGGCTACACCTTC,CSASYAQGTSNNYGYTF,TRBJ1-2,TRBV20-1,TRBD1,few
TGCGCCAGCAGCTTGGGCGGGGCCGTGGATCAGCCCCAGCATTTT,CASSLGGAVDQPQHF,TRBJ1-5,TRBV5-1,NA,once
TGTGCCAGCAGTTACGGACAGGCTACTGGAAACACCATATATTTT,CASSYGQATGNTIYF,TRBJ1-3,TRBV6-5,TRBD1,NA
TGTGCCAGCAGCGCTCACACCGGGGAGCTGTTTTTT,CASSAHTGELFF,TRBJ2-2,TRBV9,NA,NA
TGTGCCAGCAGCATTGGACAGGGAAGGCAGTTCTTC,CASSIGQGRQFF,TRBJ2-1,TRBV7-2,TRBD1,NA
TGCGCCAGCAGCTCTGTACAGGGGTTGGGCACTGAAGCTTTCTTT,CASSSVQGLGTEAFF,TRBJ1-1,TRBV5-1,TRBD1,NA